Here is one T cell receptor beta chain with its context. The sample originates from a study of memory CD4+ T cells and cytomegalovirus serostatus. The sort gate was single viable CD3+CD4+CD8-CD45RO+ cells for memory CD4+ T cells. Donors' CMV status reflects serum IgG against pp150, pp28, p38, p52. V trimming: 4 bases; J trimming: 6 bases; junction bases outside the gene matches: 9. This CDR3 region has 15 residues. The germline gives CDR1 MDHEN, CDR2 SYDVKM. Method: immunoSEQ multiplex PCR; TCRdb's copy keeps in-frame clones and lacks some. The sample holds tens of thousands of clones, 82% seen once. The chain links TRBV28 to TRBJ1-2; 9 bases fit TRBD1. The specimen sequenced was memory CD4+ T cells from blood. The source of this sequence is an adult in good health and CMV-seronegative. The CDR3 loop is CASSCPGQGCNGYTF. The CDR3 DNA reads TGTGCCAGCAGTTGCCCGGGACAGGGATGTAATGGCTACACCTTC.